This T cell receptor (beta chain) was sequenced for a study of cytomegalovirus exposure and HLA in healthy donors. This CDR3 comprises 15 residues. Germline lookup yields CDR1 SGHTS and CDR2 YDEGEE. V lost 1 base to trimming and J lost 5 bases; unmatched junction nucleotides: 4. The PCR was carried out with 60 Vbeta primers and 13 Jbeta primers. TCRdb's table, derived via immunoSEQ multiplex PCR, lists solely in-frame clones and lacks some. The sample table includes 220,000 or so clones. This TCR derives from a girl aged 2 to 10 in good health and CMV-seropositive. The chain links TRBV5-8 to TRBJ2-1; TRBD1 matches 9 bases. The source material was PBMCs. For the CDR3, the DNA is TGTGCCAGCAGCTTGCCCGGGACAGGGCACAATGAGCAGTTCTTC. Amino acids: CASSLPGTGHNEQFF.